The rows below give T cell receptor beta chains drawn from one sample of a study of OX40 agonist ivuxolimab in advanced cancers. Produced via immunoSEQ multiplex PCR; TCRdb's table is partial and in-frame only. The sample records tens of thousands of clones, around 86% being singletons. The material was CD4+ or CD8+ T cells sorted from blood, obtained in a trial of the OX40 agonist ivuxolimab. The receptors were sampled from an adult with an advanced solid tumor such as melanoma, head and neck, liver or kidney cancer. Each CDR3 is given with its conserved first and last residue. A D gene is named only where the DNA matches it firmly.

V	J	length	D	DNA	CDR3
TRBV30	TRBJ2-5	15	TRBD1	TGTGCCTGGAGTAATGTCAGGGGGCTAGGGGAGACCCAGTACTTC	CAWSNVRGLGETQYF
TRBV6-1	TRBJ1-1	15	NA	TGTGCCAGCAGTGAATTCGAGTACATGAACACTGAAGCTTTCTTT	CASSEFEYMNTEAFF
TRBV19	TRBJ2-2	16	NA	TGTGCCAGTAGTATATCCGCGCCAGTGGGGGCCGGGGAGCTGTTTTTT	CASSISAPVGAGELFF
TRBV9	TRBJ2-1	19	NA	TGTGCCAGCAGCGCACCTCGGACCCTTGCGGGTGATTCCTACAATGAGCAGTTCTTC	CASSAPRTLAGDSYNEQFF
TRBV6-5	TRBJ1-2	13	NA	TGTGCCAGCAGTATGGTCGGGGGCTATGGCTACACCTTC	CASSMVGGYGYTF
TRBV7-2	TRBJ1-1	14	TRBD1	TGTGCCAGCAGCTTAATGACAGGGTCCGCTGAAGCTTTCTTT	CASSLMTGSAEAFF
TRBV5-4	TRBJ2-5	15	NA	TGTGCCAGCAGCTTGGGGACAGCCTTTCAAGAGACCCAGTACTTC	CASSLGTAFQETQYF
TRBV19	TRBJ1-5	13	NA	TGTGCCAGTAGTATCGGGGTGGGTCAGCCCCAGCATTTT	CASSIGVGQPQHF
TRBV5-4	TRBJ1-2	13	NA	TGTGCCAGCAACGGGCCGGAAAAGCGTGGCTACACCTTC	CASNGPEKRGYTF
TRBV6-1	TRBJ1-2	15	NA	TGTGCCAGCTTAGAGGGAGGGGCCTTTAACTATGGCTACACCTTC	CASLEGGAFNYGYTF
TRBV10-3	TRBJ2-2	12	NA	TGTGCCATCAGGAGGGACGTGGAAGAGCTGTTTTTT	CAIRRDVEELFF
TRBV28	TRBJ2-7	14	NA	TGTGCCAGCAGCCTGGGACGAGCCGGCTACGAGCAGTACTTC	CASSLGRAGYEQYF
TRBV18	TRBJ1-2	15	TRBD1	TGTGCCAGCTCACCACCGGACAGGGTTGTGGATGGCTACACCTTC	CASSPPDRVVDGYTF
TRBV6-5	TRBJ1-1	14	TRBD1	TGTGCCAGCAAGAGACAGGGGGGCCTCACTGAAGCTTTCTTT	CASKRQGGLTEAFF
TRBV7-9	TRBJ1-2	14	TRBD1	TGTGCCAGCAGCTTAGGAGACAGGGGATGGGGCTACACCTTC	CASSLGDRGWGYTF
TRBV27	TRBJ2-3	13	NA	TGTGCCAGCAGTATCACAAACACAGATACGCAGTATTTT	CASSITNTDTQYF
TRBV6-5	TRBJ2-3	15	NA	TGTGCCAGCAGTTACGCAGCGGCTAGCACAGATACGCAGTATTTT	CASSYAAASTDTQYF